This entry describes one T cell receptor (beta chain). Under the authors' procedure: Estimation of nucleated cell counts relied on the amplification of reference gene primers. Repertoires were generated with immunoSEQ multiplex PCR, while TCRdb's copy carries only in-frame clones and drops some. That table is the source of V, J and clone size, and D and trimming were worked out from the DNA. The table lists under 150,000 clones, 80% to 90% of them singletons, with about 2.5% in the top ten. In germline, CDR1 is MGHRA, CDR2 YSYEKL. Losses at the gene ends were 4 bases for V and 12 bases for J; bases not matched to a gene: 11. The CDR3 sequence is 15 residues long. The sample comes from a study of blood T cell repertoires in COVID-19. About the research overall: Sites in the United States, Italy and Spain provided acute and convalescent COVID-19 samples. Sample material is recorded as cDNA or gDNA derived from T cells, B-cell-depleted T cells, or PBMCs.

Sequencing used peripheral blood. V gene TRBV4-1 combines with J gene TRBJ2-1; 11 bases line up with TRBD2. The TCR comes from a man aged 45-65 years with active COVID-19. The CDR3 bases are TGCGCCAGCAGCCCGGCGGGACTAGCGGCCCTAGTGCAGTTCTTC. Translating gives CASSPAGLAALVQFF.